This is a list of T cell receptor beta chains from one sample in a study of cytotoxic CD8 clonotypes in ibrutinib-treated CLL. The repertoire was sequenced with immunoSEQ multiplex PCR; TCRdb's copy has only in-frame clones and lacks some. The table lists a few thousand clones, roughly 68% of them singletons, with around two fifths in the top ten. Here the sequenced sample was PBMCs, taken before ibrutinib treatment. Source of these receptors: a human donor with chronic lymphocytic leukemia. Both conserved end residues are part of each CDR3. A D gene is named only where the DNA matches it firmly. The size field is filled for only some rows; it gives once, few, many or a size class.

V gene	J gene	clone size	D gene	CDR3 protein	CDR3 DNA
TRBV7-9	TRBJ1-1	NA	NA	CASSLTSATEAFF	TGTGCCAGCAGCTTGACCTCGGCCACTGAAGCTTTCTTT
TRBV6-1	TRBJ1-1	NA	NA	CATRLGLNTEAFF	TGTGCCACCCGGTTGGGGCTCAACACTGAAGCTTTCTTT
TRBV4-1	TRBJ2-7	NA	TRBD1	CASSQERTGFPYEQYF	TGCGCCAGCAGCCAAGAAAGGACAGGATTTCCCTACGAGCAGTACTTC
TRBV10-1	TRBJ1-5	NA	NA	CASSGGNQPQHF	TGCGCCAGCAGCGGTGGCAATCAGCCCCAGCATTTT
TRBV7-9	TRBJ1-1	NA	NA	CASSLAGSADSLEAFF	TGTGCCAGCAGCTTAGCTGGCAGTGCAGACAGTCTCGAAGCTTTCTTT
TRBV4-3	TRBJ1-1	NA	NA	CASSQDWGGRTEAFF	TGCGCCAGCAGCCAAGATTGGGGAGGGAGAACTGAAGCTTTCTTT
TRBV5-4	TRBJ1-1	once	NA	CASSFGRGNTEAFF	TGTGCCAGCAGCTTTGGACGGGGGAACACTGAAGCTTTCTTT
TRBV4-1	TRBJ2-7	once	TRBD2	CASSHPGTSGYEQYF	TGCGCCAGCAGCCACCCCGGGACTAGCGGATACGAGCAGTACTTC
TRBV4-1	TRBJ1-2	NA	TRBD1	CASSHPPQGGYGYTF	TGCGCCAGCAGCCACCCGCCTCAGGGGGGGTATGGCTACACCTTC
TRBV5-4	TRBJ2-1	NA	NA	CASSFGTADNEQFF	TGTGCCAGCAGCTTTGGGACGGCGGACAATGAGCAGTTCTTC
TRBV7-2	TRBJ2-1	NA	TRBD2	CASSLVGLAGGQQFF	TGTGCCAGCAGCTTAGTGGGACTAGCGGGGGGGCAGCAGTTCTTC
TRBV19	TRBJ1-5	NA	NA	CASSIWGRVGNQPQHF	TGTGCCAGTAGTATCTGGGGCAGGGTAGGCAATCAGCCCCAGCATTTT
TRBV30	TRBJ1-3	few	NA	CAWTGPGPGNTIYF	TGTGCCTGGACGGGACCTGGACCCGGAAACACCATATATTTT
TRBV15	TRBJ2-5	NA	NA	CATSRDEGETQYF	TGTGCCACCAGCAGAGATGAGGGAGAGACCCAGTACTTC
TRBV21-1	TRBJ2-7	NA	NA	CASSKGTSGGTLSEPYEQYF	TGTGCCAGCAGCAAAGGAACTAGCGGGGGGACACTCTCTGAACCCTACGAGCAGTACTTC
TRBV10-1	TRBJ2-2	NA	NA	CASSGEQGGNGELFF	TGCGCCAGCAGTGGGGAACAGGGGGGGAACGGGGAGCTGTTTTTT
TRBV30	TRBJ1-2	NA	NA	CAWTWGPNNYGYTF	TGTGCCTGGACGTGGGGGCCAAATAACTATGGCTACACCTTC
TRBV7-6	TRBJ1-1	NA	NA	CASTSGGNAEAFF	TGTGCCAGCACGTCAGGAGGGAACGCTGAAGCTTTCTTT
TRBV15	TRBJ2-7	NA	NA	CATSRVRGAGKHEQYF	TGTGCCACCAGCAGAGTTCGTGGGGCCGGTAAACACGAGCAGTACTTC
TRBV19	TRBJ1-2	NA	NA	CASSHSGTFGYTF	TGTGCCAGTAGCCACTCGGGGACTTTTGGCTACACCTTC
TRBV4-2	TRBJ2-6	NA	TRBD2	CASSQEGSGGAGANVLTF	TGTGCCAGCAGCCAAGAAGGCAGCGGGGGGGCTGGGGCCAACGTCCTGACTTTC
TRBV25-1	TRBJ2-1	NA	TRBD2	CASSEGLGSNEQFF	TGTGCCAGCAGTGAGGGACTAGGGTCCAATGAGCAGTTCTTC
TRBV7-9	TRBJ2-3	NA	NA	CASSQYNPQGSIQYF	TGTGCCAGCAGCCAGTATAATCCACAAGGGTCCATACAGTATTTT
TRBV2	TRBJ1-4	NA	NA	CASSAPGALGEKLFF	TGTGCCAGCAGTGCCCCCGGGGCGCTGGGCGAAAAACTGTTTTTT
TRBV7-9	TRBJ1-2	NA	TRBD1	CASSTTTGGRDYGYTF	TGTGCCAGCAGCACGACAACAGGGGGTAGGGACTATGGCTACACCTTC
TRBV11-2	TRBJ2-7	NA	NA	CASSLVGDIGEYF	TGTGCCAGCAGCTTAGTAGGCGACATCGGAGAGTACTTC
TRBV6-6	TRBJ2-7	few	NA	CASSPRHEQYF	TGTGCCAGCAGCCCGCGCCACGAGCAGTACTTC
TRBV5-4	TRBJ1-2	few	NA	CASSLAGGGNYGYTF	TGTGCCAGCAGCTTGGCCGGGGGGGGTAACTATGGCTACACCTTC
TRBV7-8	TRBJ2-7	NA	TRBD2	CASSPGGGYEQYF	TGTGCCAGCAGCCCAGGCGGGGGATACGAGCAGTACTTC
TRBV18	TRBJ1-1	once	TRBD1	CASSGQGRNTEAFF	TGTGCCAGCTCAGGACAGGGTCGAAACACTGAAGCTTTCTTT
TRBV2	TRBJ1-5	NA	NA	CASTLEREGIIWHF	TGTGCCAGCACCCTAGAAAGGGAAGGGATTATTTGGCATTTT
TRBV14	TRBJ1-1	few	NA	CASSSQGALHTEAFF	TGTGCCAGCAGCTCGCAGGGTGCACTACACACTGAAGCTTTCTTT
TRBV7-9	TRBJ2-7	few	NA	CASRGPPRYEQYF	TGTGCCAGCCGGGGGCCTCCACGTTACGAGCAGTACTTC
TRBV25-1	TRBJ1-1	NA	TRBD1	CASGWTGMNTEAFF	TGTGCCAGCGGATGGACAGGGATGAACACTGAAGCTTTCTTT
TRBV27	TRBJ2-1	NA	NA	CASSLSRWGNEQFF	TGTGCCAGCAGTTTATCTCGTTGGGGGAATGAGCAGTTCTTC
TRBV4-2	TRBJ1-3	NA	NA	CASSSIDGLSGNTIYF	TGTGCCAGCAGCTCAATCGACGGACTCTCTGGAAACACCATATATTTT
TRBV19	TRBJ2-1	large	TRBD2	CASGLAGGPLQFF	TGTGCCAGTGGACTAGCGGGGGGGCCGCTCCAGTTCTTC
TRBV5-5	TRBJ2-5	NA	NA	CASSLVVTQYF	TGTGCCAGCAGCTTGGTGGTGACCCAGTACTTC
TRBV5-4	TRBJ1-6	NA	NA	CASSNRDALNSPLHF	TGTGCCAGCAGCAACCGGGACGCCCTCAATTCACCCCTCCACTTT
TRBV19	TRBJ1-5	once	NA	CATSVQGQDQPQHF	TGTGCCACCTCGGTTCAGGGCCAGGATCAGCCCCAGCATTTT
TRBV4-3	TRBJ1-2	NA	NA	CASSQEVNRLGYTF	TGCGCCAGCAGCCAAGAGGTCAATCGACTTGGCTACACCTTC
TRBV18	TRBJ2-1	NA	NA	CASSFSSFEQFF	TGTGCCAGCTCTTTTAGTAGTTTTGAGCAGTTCTTC
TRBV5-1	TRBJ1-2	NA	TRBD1	CASSFRTGGIDYGYTF	TGCGCCAGCAGCTTCAGAACAGGGGGGATAGACTATGGCTACACCTTC
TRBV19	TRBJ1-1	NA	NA	CASSADLNTEAFF	TGTGCCAGTAGTGCTGATTTGAACACTGAAGCTTTCTTT
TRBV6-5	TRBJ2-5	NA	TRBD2	CASSRARGGETQYF	TGTGCCAGCAGCCGAGCTCGCGGGGGAGAGACCCAGTACTTC
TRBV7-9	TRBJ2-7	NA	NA	CASSQEEGAFEQYF	TGCGCCAGCAGCCAAGAGGAGGGAGCTTTCGAGCAGTACTTC
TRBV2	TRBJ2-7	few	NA	CASRDNYEQYF	TGTGCCAGCCGGGACAACTACGAGCAGTACTTC
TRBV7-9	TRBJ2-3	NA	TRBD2	CASSPQASGGADTQYF	TGTGCCAGCAGCCCCCAGGCTAGCGGGGGGGCTGATACGCAGTATTTT
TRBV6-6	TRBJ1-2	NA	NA	CASSYSLQVGNYGYTF	TGTGCCAGCAGTTACTCCTTGCAAGTAGGAAACTATGGCTACACCTTC
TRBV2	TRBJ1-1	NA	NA	CASHTFTEAFF	TGTGCCAGCCATACCTTCACTGAAGCTTTCTTT
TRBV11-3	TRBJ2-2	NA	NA	CASSQNSNTGELFF	TGTGCCAGCAGCCAAAACTCGAACACCGGGGAGCTGTTTTTT
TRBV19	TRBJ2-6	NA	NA	CASSIGGSGANVLTF	TGTGCCAGTAGTATCGGGGGAAGTGGGGCCAACGTCCTGACTTTC
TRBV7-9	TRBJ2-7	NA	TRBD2	CASSTTSGAVDEQYF	TGTGCCAGCAGCACGACTAGCGGGGCAGTGGACGAGCAGTACTTC
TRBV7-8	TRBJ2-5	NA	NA	CASSTASVFQETQYF	TGTGCCAGCAGCACCGCTAGCGTTTTCCAAGAGACCCAGTACTTC